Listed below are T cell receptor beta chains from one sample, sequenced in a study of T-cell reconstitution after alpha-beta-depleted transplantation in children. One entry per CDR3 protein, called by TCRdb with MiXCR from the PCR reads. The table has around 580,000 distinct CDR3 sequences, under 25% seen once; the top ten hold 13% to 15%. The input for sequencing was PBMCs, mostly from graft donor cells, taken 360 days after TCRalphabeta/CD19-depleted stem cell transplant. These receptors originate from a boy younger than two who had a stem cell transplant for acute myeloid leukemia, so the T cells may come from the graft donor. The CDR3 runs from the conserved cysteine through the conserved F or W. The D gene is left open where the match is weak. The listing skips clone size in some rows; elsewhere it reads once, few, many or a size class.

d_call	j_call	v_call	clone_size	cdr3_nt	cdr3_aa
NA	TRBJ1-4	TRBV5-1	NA	TGCGCCAGCAGCCTTCAGGGTTGGACTGAAAAACTGTTTTTT	CASSLQGWTEKLFF
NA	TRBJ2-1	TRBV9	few	TGTGCCAGCAGCGCTTTAGGAGGTGAGCAGTTCTTC	CASSALGGEQFF
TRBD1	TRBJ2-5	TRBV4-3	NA	TGCGCCAGCAGCCCGCGGACAGGCGTTGGAAGTAGAGAGACCCAGTACTTC	CASSPRTGVGSRETQYF
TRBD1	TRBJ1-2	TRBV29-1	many	TGCAGCGTTGAGAGGACAGGGGGAAATTTGTATGGCTACACCTTC	CSVERTGGNLYGYTF
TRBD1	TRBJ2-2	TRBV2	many	TGTGCCAGCAGTGATAGGACAGGGTACACCGGGGAGCTGTTTTTT	CASSDRTGYTGELFF
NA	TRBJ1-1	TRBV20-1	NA	TGCAGTGCCCGAAATCTCCGGGGAGTGATAGAAGCTTTCTTT	CSARNLRGVIEAFF
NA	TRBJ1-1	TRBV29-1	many	TGCAGCGCCAAGACCGGGGCGGACACTGAAGCTTTCTTT	CSAKTGADTEAFF
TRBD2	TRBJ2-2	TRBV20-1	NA	TGCAGTGCTAGAGTGGCGGGGGTCAACACCGGGGAGCTGTTTTTT	CSARVAGVNTGELFF
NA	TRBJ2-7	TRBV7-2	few	TGTGCCAGCAGCTTCAGGGGGGGGGAGCCCCCCTACGAGCAGTACTTC	CASSFRGGEPPYEQYF
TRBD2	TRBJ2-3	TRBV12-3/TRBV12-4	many	TGTGCCAGCAGTTACAAGTCGGGGGGGCCCTATACGCAGTATTTT	CASSYKSGGPYTQYF
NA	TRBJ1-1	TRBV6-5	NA	TGTGCCGCGACAGGCCGCACTGAAGCTTTCTTT	CAATGRTEAFF
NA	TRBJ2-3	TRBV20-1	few	TGCAGTGCTAGAGTGGACCCCCGCACAGATACGCAGTATTTT	CSARVDPRTDTQYF
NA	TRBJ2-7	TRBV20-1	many	TGCAGTGCTAGTGAGTCAGGAGCCTCCTACGAGCAGTACTTC	CSASESGASYEQYF
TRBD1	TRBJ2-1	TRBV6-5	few	TGTGCCAGCAGTTATGAAAGGGGGCAAAGAGGCTACAATGAGCAGTTCTTC	CASSYERGQRGYNEQFF
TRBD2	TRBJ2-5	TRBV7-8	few	TGTGCCAGCAGCCGTCGGGGGGAAAGAGAGACCCAGTACTTC	CASSRRGERETQYF
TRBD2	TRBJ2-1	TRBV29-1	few	TGCAGCGTTAGCGGGGGGGTATACAATGAGCAGTTCTTC	CSVSGGVYNEQFF
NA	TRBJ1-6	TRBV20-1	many	TGCAGTGCTAGAGAAGTCCAGGAAATCAATTCACCCCTCCACTTT	CSAREVQEINSPLHF
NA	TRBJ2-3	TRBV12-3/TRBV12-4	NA	TGTGCCAGCAGCCCCTCCGAGCGACGGGATACGCAGTATTTT	CASSPSERRDTQYF
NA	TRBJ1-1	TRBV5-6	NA	TGTGCCAGCAGCTTGGGGACAGCCCGAGCTTTCTTT	CASSLGTARAFF
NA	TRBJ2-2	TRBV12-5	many	TGTGCTAGTGCCCCACAGACTGAGGCGAACACCGGGGAGCTGTTTTTT	CASAPQTEANTGELFF
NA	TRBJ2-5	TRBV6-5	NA	TGTGCCAGCAGTTACGGCCCCTGGGGGACCCAGTACTTC	CASSYGPWGTQYF
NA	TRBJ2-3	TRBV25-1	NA	TGTGCCAGCAGTGTCCCTAGGGGTACGCAGTATTTT	CASSVPRGTQYF
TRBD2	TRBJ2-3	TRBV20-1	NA	TGCAGTCCTAGCGGAAAAGGCACAGATACGCAGTATTTT	CSPSGKGTDTQYF
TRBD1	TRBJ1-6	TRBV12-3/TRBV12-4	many	TGTGCCAGCAGTGTGACAGGGGCCTATAATTCACCCCTCCACTTT	CASSVTGAYNSPLHF
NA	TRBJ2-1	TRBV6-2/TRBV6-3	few	TGTGCCAGGCCGGGCGTCTCCAATGAGCAGTTCTTC	CARPGVSNEQFF
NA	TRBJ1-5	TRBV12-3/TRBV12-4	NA	TGTGCCAGCACCATAACCGGGGGCGAGGGAAGCCAGCATTTT	CASTITGGEGSQHF
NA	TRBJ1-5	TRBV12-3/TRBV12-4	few	TGTGCCAGCAGTTTCGGAAGGGACCAGCCCCAGCATTTT	CASSFGRDQPQHF
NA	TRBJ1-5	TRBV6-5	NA	TGTGCCAGCAGTTACGTTGTCAATCAGCCCCAGCATTTT	CASSYVVNQPQHF
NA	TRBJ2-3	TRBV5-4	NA	TGTGCCAGCAGCGAAGATGACCTTGATACGCAGTATTTT	CASSEDDLDTQYF
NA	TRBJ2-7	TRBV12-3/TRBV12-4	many	TGTGCCAGCAGCCCTACAGGGTTCTACGAGCAGTACTTC	CASSPTGFYEQYF
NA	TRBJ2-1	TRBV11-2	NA	TGTGCCAGCAGCTTAATCAACCCTGGGATAAGGGGGAGCTCCTACAATGAGCAGTTCTTC	CASSLINPGIRGSSYNEQFF
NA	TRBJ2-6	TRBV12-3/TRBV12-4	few	TGTGCCAGCAGAGAGGGGCGTAGCTCTGGGGCCAACGTCCTGACTTTC	CASREGRSSGANVLTF